Sequencing of this T cell receptor (beta chain) was carried out in a study of blood T cell repertoires in COVID-19. Study details: The analysed material was cDNA or gDNA that came from T cells, B-cell-depleted T cells, or PBMCs.

Sequencing was performed with immunoSEQ multiplex PCR; in TCRdb, only in-frame clones are kept and a portion is missing. The sample carries 350,000 to 400,000 clones, 88% recorded once. The study recruited people aged roughly 18 to 95 years across roughly 25 US areas. This clonotype originated in a woman in her twenties or thirties with acute COVID-19. The sequencing input was PBMCs or T cells enriched from blood (not recorded which).

CDR3 amino acids: CASRSHTSGPKGYTF. The CDR3 DNA sequence: TGTGCCAGCAGAAGCCATACATCAGGGCCTAAGGGCTACACCTTC. The chain uses TRBV6-5 and TRBJ1-2; tentatively, D is TRBD1 (5 bases). V shed 6 bases and J shed 8 bases, with 22 bases lying between them. The CDR3 covers 15 residues. CDR1 MNHEY and CDR2 SVGAGI come from the germline V gene.